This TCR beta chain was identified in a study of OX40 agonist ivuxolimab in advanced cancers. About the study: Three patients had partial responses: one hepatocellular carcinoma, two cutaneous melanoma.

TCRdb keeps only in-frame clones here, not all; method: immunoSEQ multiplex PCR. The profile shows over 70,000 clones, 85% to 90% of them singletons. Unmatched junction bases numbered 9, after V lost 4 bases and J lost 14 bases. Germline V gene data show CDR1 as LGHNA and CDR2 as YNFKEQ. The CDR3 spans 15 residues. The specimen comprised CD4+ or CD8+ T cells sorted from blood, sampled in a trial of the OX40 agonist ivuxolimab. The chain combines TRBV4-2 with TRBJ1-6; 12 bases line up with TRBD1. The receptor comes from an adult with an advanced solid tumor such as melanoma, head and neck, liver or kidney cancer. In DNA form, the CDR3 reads TGTGCCAGCAGCCGCCTGGGACAGGGGGCAGAGGCCCTCCACTTT. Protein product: CASSRLGQGAEALHF.